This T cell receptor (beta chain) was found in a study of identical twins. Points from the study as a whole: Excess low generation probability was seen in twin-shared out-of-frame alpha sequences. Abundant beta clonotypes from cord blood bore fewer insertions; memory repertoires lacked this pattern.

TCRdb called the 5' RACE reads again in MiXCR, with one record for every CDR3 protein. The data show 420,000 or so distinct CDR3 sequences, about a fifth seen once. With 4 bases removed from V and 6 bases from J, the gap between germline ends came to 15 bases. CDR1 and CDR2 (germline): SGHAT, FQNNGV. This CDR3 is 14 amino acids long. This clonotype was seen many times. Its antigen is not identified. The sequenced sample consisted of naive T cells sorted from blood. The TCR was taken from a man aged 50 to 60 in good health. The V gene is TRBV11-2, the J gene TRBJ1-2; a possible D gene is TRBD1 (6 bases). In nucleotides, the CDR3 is TGTGCCAGCAGCTCGTTCCAGGGGAGAAATGGCTACACCTTC. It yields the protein CASSSFQGRNGYTF.